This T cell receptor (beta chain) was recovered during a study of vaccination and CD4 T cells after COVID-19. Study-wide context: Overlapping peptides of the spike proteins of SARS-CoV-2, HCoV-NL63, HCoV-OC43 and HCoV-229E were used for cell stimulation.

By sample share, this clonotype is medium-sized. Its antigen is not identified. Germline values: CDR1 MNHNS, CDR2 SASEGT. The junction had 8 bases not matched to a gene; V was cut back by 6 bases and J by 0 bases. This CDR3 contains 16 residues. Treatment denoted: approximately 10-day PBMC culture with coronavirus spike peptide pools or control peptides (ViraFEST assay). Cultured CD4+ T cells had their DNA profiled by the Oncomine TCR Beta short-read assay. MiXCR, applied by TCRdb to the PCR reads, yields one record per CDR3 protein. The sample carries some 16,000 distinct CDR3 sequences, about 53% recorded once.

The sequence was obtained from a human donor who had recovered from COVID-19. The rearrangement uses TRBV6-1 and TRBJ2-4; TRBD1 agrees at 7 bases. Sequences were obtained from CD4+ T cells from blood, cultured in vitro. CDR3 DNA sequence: TGTGCCAGCAGACAAGGGACAGTAATAGCCAAAAACATTCAGTACTTC. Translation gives CASRQGTVIAKNIQYF.